Listed here are 29 T cell receptor beta chains from one sample, sequenced in a study of blood T cell repertoires in COVID-19. The assay was immunoSEQ multiplex PCR, and TCRdb's table has in-frame clones only and misses some. The sample contains about 150,000 clones, around four fifths of which appear only once. The sequencing input was PBMCs or T cells enriched from blood (not recorded which). Receptors were obtained from a woman between 45 and 60 years old who had recovered from COVID-19.

This clone occurred once. The chain employs TRBV11-2 and TRBJ2-1; the match to TRBD2 covers 12 bases. This CDR3 has 16 amino acids. Germline loops: CDR1 SGHAT, CDR2 FQNNGV. V was pared by 1 base and J by 8 bases, with 6 bases of the junction left unmatched. CDR3 loop: CASSLALAGGGYEQFF. In nucleotides, the CDR3 is TGTGCCAGCAGCTTAGCACTAGCGGGGGGAGGATATGAGCAGTTCTTC.

The rearrangement uses TRBV10-1 and TRBJ1-3; D perhaps matches TRBD1 (5 bases). Germline V gives CDR1 WNHNN, CDR2 SYGVQD (reference sequence). V shed 9 bases and J shed 9 bases, with 21 bases lying between them. CDR3 length equals 14 residues. The CDR3 DNA reads as TGCGCCAGTATTAACAGGACCGTCTCAATCACCATATATTTT. Protein product: CASINRTVSITIYF.

As to this clone: The sample contains more than one DNA sequence encoding this CDR3. This rearrangement joins TRBV6-5 to TRBJ1-3; 8 bases match TRBD1. V shed 0 bases and J 2 bases; nucleotides not matched to a gene: 0. CDR3 size: 15 residues. Germline loops: CDR1 MNHEY, CDR2 SVGAGI. The CDR3 spells CASSYSTGAGNTIYF. The CDR3 coding sequence is TGTGCCAGCAGTTACTCGACAGGGGCTGGAAACACCATATATTTT.

The rearrangement links TRBV6-4 to TRBJ2-1; TRBD2 matches at 7 bases. From germline, CDR1 is MRHNA and CDR2 SNTAGT. Trimming at V came to 8 bases and at J to 9 bases, leaving 13 bases not matched to a gene. This CDR3 is built from 14 residues. The DNA for the CDR3 is TGTGCCAGCCGACCCGCGGGAGTAGTAGGTGAGCAGTTCTTC. It yields the protein CASRPAGVVGEQFF.

The rearrangement uses TRBV28 and TRBJ1-6; 10 bases match TRBD1. CDR1 and CDR2 from the germline V gene are MDHEN and SYDVKM. The CDR3 consists of 17 residues. Losses at the gene ends were 6 bases for V and 1 base for J; bases not matched to a gene: 6. CDR3 residues: CASRSGTGASYNSPLHF. As DNA, the CDR3 is TGTGCCAGCAGGTCCGGGACAGGGGCGTCCTATAATTCACCCCTCCACTTT. Using reference TRBV28 and TRBJ1-6 for the parts outside the CDR3, the full variable domain is DVKVTQSSRYLVKRTGEKVFLECVQDMDHENMFWYRQDPGLGLRLIYFSYDVKMKEKGDIPEGYSVSREKKERFSLILESASTNQTSMYLCASRSGTGASYNSPLHFGNGTRLTVT.

The rearrangement links TRBV13 to TRBJ1-6; a possible D gene is TRBD1 (6 bases). The CDR3 totals 15 residues. The germline V gene encodes CDR1 PRHDT and CDR2 FYEKMQ (reference sequence). The germline V and J ends were trimmed by 3 bases and 6 bases, with 12 bases remaining between them. CDR3 sequence (DNA): TGTGCCAGCAGCTTTTTAGGGGGAGTTAATTCACCCCTCCACTTT. Amino acid sequence: CASSFLGGVNSPLHF.

V usage is TRBV4-3 and J usage is TRBJ2-2; D possibly corresponds to TRBD1 (5 bases). The CDR3 runs to 15 residues. The germline V gene has CDR1 LGHNA and CDR2 YSLEER. V lost 4 bases and J 2 bases, leaving 11 bases between the germline ends. The CDR3 sequence: CASSRQLDNTGELFF. The CDR3 nucleotides read TGCGCCAGCAGCCGACAGCTGGACAACACCGGGGAGCTGTTTTTT.

The V call is TRBV19, the J call TRBJ1-1, with 9 bases fitting TRBD1. Germline V gene data show CDR1 as LNHDA and CDR2 as SQIVND (reference sequence). With V trimmed by 6 bases and J by 0 bases, 8 bases remained unmatched. The CDR3 is made up of 16 amino acids. This chain's CDR3 is CASRTTTGGMNTEAFF. The CDR3 region has the DNA TGTGCCAGTAGGACCACGACAGGGGGAATGAACACTGAAGCTTTCTTT.

V and J are TRBV14 and TRBJ2-7; the D is unclear. This CDR3 has 12 amino acids. CDR1 and CDR2 (germline): SGHDN, FVKESK. V was cut by 5 bases and J by 2 bases, with 7 bases left in between. CDR3 nucleotide sequence: TGTGCCAGCAGCTTTCAGACCTACGAGCAGTACTTC. It translates to CASSFQTYEQYF.

The V and J genes are TRBV7-2 and TRBJ2-3, with 7 nucleotides matching TRBD1. The germline V gene has CDR1 SGHTA and CDR2 FQGNSA. With V trimmed by 5 bases and J by 1 base, 6 bases remained unmatched. This CDR3 is built from 15 residues. The CDR3 is CASSPSDRGTDTQYF. In DNA form, the CDR3 reads TGTGCCAGCAGCCCCTCTGACAGGGGCACAGATACGCAGTATTTT. Complete variable domain (other parts from reference TRBV7-2 and TRBJ2-3): GAGVSQSPSNKVTEKGKDVELRCDPISGHTALYWYRQSLGQGLEFLIYFQGNSAPDKSGLPSDRFSAERTGGSVSTLTIQRTQQEDSAVYLCASSPSDRGTDTQYFGPGTRLTVL.

This chain links TRBV4-2 with TRBJ1-5; maybe TRBD1 (6 bases). Trimming removed 0 bases at V and 4 bases at J, with 13 bases between. The CDR3 has 16 amino acids. Germline loops: CDR1 LGHNA, CDR2 YNFKEQ. This CDR3 is CASSQEGTGKNQPQHF. For the CDR3, the DNA is TGTGCCAGCAGCCAAGAGGGCACAGGGAAGAATCAGCCCCAGCATTTT.

The chain recombines TRBV5-1 with TRBJ1-1, with TRBD1 identical over 8 bases. The J segment lost 2 bases and the V segment lost 1 base, leaving 7 bases of the junction unmatched. This CDR3 contains 16 residues. Germline lookup yields CDR1 SGHRS and CDR2 YFSETQ. The CDR3 DNA sequence: TGCGCCAGCAGCTTGCCAGGTCAGGGGGCAAACACTGAAGCTTTCTTT. As protein: CASSLPGQGANTEAFF.

The gene calls are TRBV27 and TRBJ1-1; D is ambiguous. Per germline, CDR1 MNHEY and CDR2 SMNVEV (reference sequence). V dropped 11 bases and J dropped 5 bases, with 18 bases sitting between them. CDR3 size: 13 residues. DNA for the CDR3: TGTGCCGCAGCACGGGGTTTCGGTACTGAAGCTTTCTTT. It yields the protein CAAARGFGTEAFF.

CDR3 residues: CARSARLVEQYF. In nucleotides, the CDR3 is TGTGCCAGAAGCGCCCGACTAGTAGAGCAGTACTTC. The V gene is TRBV5-3, the J gene TRBJ2-7; TRBD2 is a possible D gene (6 bases). TRBV5-3 is known as an ORF, though its function is uncertain. The CDR3 sequence is 12 residues long. The ends were cut back, 4 bases at V and 7 bases at J, with 12 bases in the middle.

The chain combines TRBV2 with TRBJ2-2; no clear D gene. The CDR3 contains 12 residues. Germline values: CDR1 SNHLY, CDR2 FYNNEI. V dropped 4 bases and J dropped 9 bases, with 9 bases sitting between them. The CDR3 loop is CASSAQIRELFF. CDR3 bases: TGTGCCAGCAGTGCCCAGATCCGGGAGCTGTTTTTT.

The chain combines TRBV18 with TRBJ1-5; TRBD1 is a possible D gene (5 bases). From germline, CDR1 is KGHSH and CDR2 LQKENI. The CDR3 spans 14 residues. V was clipped by 6 bases and J by 8 bases, with 17 bases between them. The CDR3 bases are TGTGCCAGCTCGATCACTATGACGGGGGAGCCCCAGCATTTT. Translation gives CASSITMTGEPQHF. Drawing the rest from reference TRBV18 and TRBJ1-5, the complete variable domain is NAGVMQNPRHLVRRRGQEARLRCSPMKGHSHVYWYRQLPEEGLKFMVYLQKENIIDESGMPKERFSAEFPKEGPSILRIQQVVRGDSAAYFCASSITMTGEPQHFGDGTRLSIL.

This clone was seen a single time. The V and J genes are TRBV7-2 and TRBJ2-2; 11 bases are a match to TRBD2. This CDR3 has 18 residues. The trim removed 6 bases at V and 1 base at J, leaving 10 bases unmatched. Germline CDR1 is SGHTA and CDR2 is FQGNSA. The CDR3 reads CASRIQLAGAVNTGELFF. The CDR3 DNA follows: TGTGCCAGCAGGATCCAACTAGCGGGAGCCGTGAACACCGGGGAGCTGTTTTTT. Full variable domain (missing parts from reference TRBV7-2 and TRBJ2-2): GAGVSQSPSNKVTEKGKDVELRCDPISGHTALYWYRQSLGQGLEFLIYFQGNSAPDKSGLPSDRFSAERTGGSVSTLTIQRTQQEDSAVYLCASRIQLAGAVNTGELFFGEGSRLTVL.

This sequence joins TRBV6-6 and TRBJ2-3; D may be TRBD2 (6 bases). The CDR3 length is 15 residues. Germline CDR1 MNHNY, CDR2 SVGAGI (reference sequence). Trimming took 2 bases from V and 5 from J, leaving 14 bases between them. The CDR3 reads CASSYQGLDRDTQYF. The CDR3 DNA sequence: TGTGCCAGCAGTTACCAGGGACTGGATCGAGATACGCAGTATTTT.

The genes are TRBV4-2 and TRBJ2-2; the D is unclear. The germline V gene has CDR1 LGHNA and CDR2 YNFKEQ. CDR3 length: 15 residues. Trimming removed 0 bases at V and 3 bases at J, with 8 bases between. The CDR3 region is CASSQDRQYTGELFF. Here the CDR3 DNA reads TGTGCCAGCAGCCAAGATCGTCAGTACACCGGGGAGCTGTTTTTT.

This chain links TRBV10-3 with TRBJ2-7; 8 bases fit TRBD1. The CDR3 sequence is 14 residues long. V gave up 4 bases and J gave up 2 bases; unmatched junction bases: 4. CDR1 is ENHRY, CDR2 SYGVKD, per germline. CDR3 sequence (DNA): TGTGCCATCAGTGTGGCGGGACAGGCCTACGAGCAGTACTTC. Encoded protein: CAISVAGQAYEQYF.

V usage is TRBV7-2 and J usage is TRBJ2-7; TRBD1 agrees at 7 bases. V dropped 0 bases and J dropped 5; count of bases not matched to a gene: 10. Germline values: CDR1 SGHTA, CDR2 FQGNSA. This CDR3 has 16 amino acids. The CDR3 region is CASSLAQTGQSNEQYF. CDR3 in DNA: TGTGCCAGCAGCTTAGCGCAGACAGGGCAGTCTAACGAGCAGTACTTC.

The chain couples TRBV5-1 to TRBJ1-6, with 9 bases that match TRBD1. V was clipped by 7 bases and J by 5 bases; unmatched bases: 7. The length of the CDR3 is 15 residues. The germline V gene has CDR1 SGHRS and CDR2 YFSETQ. CDR3 coding DNA: TGCGCCAGCGCTGTGGGGACAGGGAATAATTCACCCCTCCACTTT. Translation gives CASAVGTGNNSPLHF.

There are a few counts of this clone. The chain uses TRBV7-2 and TRBJ2-3; possibly TRBD1 for D (5 bases). CDR3 size: 15 residues. Trimming left V 1 base short and J 2 bases short, with 10 bases between. CDR1 and CDR2 (germline): SGHTA, FQGNSA. CDR3 coding DNA: TGTGCCAGCAGCTTAGGGGGCCTACACACAGATACGCAGTATTTT. Protein: CASSLGGLHTDTQYF.

This chain connects TRBV6-5 to TRBJ2-7; tentative D call: TRBD2 (5 bases). The germline V and J ends were trimmed by 6 bases and 8 bases, with 14 bases remaining between them. Germline CDR1 and CDR2: MNHEY and SVGAGI. The CDR3 contains 12 residues. The chain's CDR3 is CASRPPGSQQYF. In nucleotides, the CDR3 is TGTGCCAGCAGGCCCCCGGGGAGCCAGCAGTACTTC.

The V call is TRBV19, the J call TRBJ2-3; D is unclear. V dropped 3 bases and J dropped 1 base, with 11 bases sitting between them. The CDR3 has 15 amino acids. The germline V gene has CDR1 LNHDA and CDR2 SQIVND (reference sequence). CDR3 residues: CASSMLAARTDTQYF. The CDR3 bases are TGTGCCAGTAGTATGTTGGCGGCACGCACAGATACGCAGTATTTT.

The gene calls are TRBV18 and TRBJ1-6, with TRBD1 identical over 9 bases. The length of the CDR3 is 15 residues. CDR1 KGHSH and CDR2 LQKENI come from the germline V gene. With V trimmed by 5 bases and J by 7 bases, 6 bases remained unmatched. The CDR3 nucleotides are TGTGCCAGCTCATCTACAGGGGGCAGGAATTCACCCCTCCACTTT. Translation gives CASSSTGGRNSPLHF.

This chain connects TRBV12-3 or TRBV12-4 to TRBJ2-7; possibly TRBD1 for D (6 bases). This CDR3 has 13 amino acids. V lost 2 bases, J lost 2 bases, and 7 bases lay in between. The CDR3 region is CASSLNRAYEQYF. For the CDR3, the DNA is TGTGCCAGCAGTTTAAACAGGGCCTACGAGCAGTACTTC.

This chain links TRBV19 with TRBJ1-1; 8 bases match TRBD1. The CDR3 totals 12 residues. From germline, CDR1 is LNHDA and CDR2 SQIVND (reference sequence). After removal of 10 bases from V and 6 bases from J, the junction contained 7 bases not matched to a gene. The CDR3 DNA is TGTGCCACCCAGGGGGCGATCGCTGAAGCTTTCTTT. This gives the protein CATQGAIAEAFF.

The chain employs TRBV24-1 and TRBJ2-5; 10 bases align to TRBD1. V lost 5 bases and J lost 5; bases outside the gene matches: 4. Germline CDR1 and CDR2: KGHDR and SFDVKD. This CDR3 contains 14 residues. The CDR3 coding sequence is TGTGCCACCAGTGCTATGGACAGGGGGGAGACCCAGTACTTC. Its translation: CATSAMDRGETQYF.